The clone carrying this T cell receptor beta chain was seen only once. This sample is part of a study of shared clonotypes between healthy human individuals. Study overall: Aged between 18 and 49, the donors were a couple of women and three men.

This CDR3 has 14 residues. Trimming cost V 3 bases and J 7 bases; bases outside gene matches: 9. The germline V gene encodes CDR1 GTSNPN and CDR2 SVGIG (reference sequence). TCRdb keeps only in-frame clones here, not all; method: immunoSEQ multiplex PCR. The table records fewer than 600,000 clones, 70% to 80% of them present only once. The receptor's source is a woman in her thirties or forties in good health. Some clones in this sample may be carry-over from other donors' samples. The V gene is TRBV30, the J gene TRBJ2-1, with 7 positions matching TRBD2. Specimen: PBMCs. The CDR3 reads CAWSDGGGSNEQFF. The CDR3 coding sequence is TGTGCCTGGAGCGATGGGGGGGGTTCGAATGAGCAGTTCTTC.